This is a list of T cell receptor beta chains from one sample in a study of human T cells and chemical hapten exposure. MiXCR was run by TCRdb on the RACE reads, yielding one entry per CDR3 protein. The sample yields about 90,000 distinct CDR3 sequences, 8.5% seen once. This material consisted of whole blood, taken in connection with sensitization to the hapten diphenylcyclopropenone (DPC). The receptors were sampled from a man aged 40-55 years with alopecia areata. Some clones in this sample may be carry-over from other donors' samples. CDR3s include the opening cysteine and the closing phenylalanine or tryptophan. D genes are given only for firm matches. Clone size is shown for a subset of rows, as once, few, many or a class of expanded clone.

>TRBV7-9|many|TRBJ2-3|TRBD2
TGTGCCAGCAGCTTTGATAGCGGGACTAGCACAGATACGCAGTATTTT
CASSFDSGTSTDTQYF
>TRBV12-3/TRBV12-4|many|TRBJ2-5|TRBD1
TGTGCCAGCAGTTTACTCGACAGGGGGCGGAAAGAGACCCAGTACTTC
CASSLLDRGRKETQYF
>TRBV27|-|TRBJ2-3|TRBD2
TGTGCCAGCAGTGCGGGGGCGGGAGGGCCAGATACGCAGTATTTT
CASSAGAGGPDTQYF
>TRBV7-2|-|TRBJ2-1|TRBD2
TGTGCCAGCAAAATGGGAGCGGTAGGACTAGCGGGGACTTCCTACAATGAGCAGTTCTTC
CASKMGAVGLAGTSYNEQFF
>TRBV29-1|-|TRBJ1-2|TRBD1
TGCAGCGTTCAGGGACAGAGGACTAACTATGGCTACACCTTC
CSVQGQRTNYGYTF
>TRBV5-6|-|TRBJ2-7|TRBD1
TGTGCCAGCAGCTTGGTGTCAGGGGGCTACGAGCAGTACTTC
CASSLVSGGYEQYF
>TRBV7-2|few|TRBJ2-6|TRBD1
TGTGCCAGCAGCTTAGGACAGGGGGCATCTGGGGCCAACGTCCTGACTTTC
CASSLGQGASGANVLTF
>TRBV30|few|TRBJ1-5|-
TGTGCCTGGAGCTCGGGACCCTACAATCAGCCCCAGCATTTT
CAWSSGPYNQPQHF
>TRBV7-9|-|TRBJ2-3|-
TGTGCCAGCATCCAACCCGGGACTTCCTACACAGATACGCAGTATTTT
CASIQPGTSYTDTQYF
>TRBV6-2/TRBV6-3|once|TRBJ2-3|TRBD2
TGTGCCAGCAGCCTCCAGTCGGGAGGTGTCACAGATACGCAGTATTTT
CASSLQSGGVTDTQYF